These T cell receptor beta chains were read from a single sample in a study of CD8 T cell repertoires and HIV-1 epitope variants. Repertoires were generated with immunoSEQ multiplex PCR, while TCRdb's copy carries only in-frame clones and drops some. The data contain some 100,000 clones, roughly four fifths of them singletons. The material sequenced was uncultured baseline CD8+ T cells from peripheral blood mononuclear cells (PBMCs). The receptor source for this set is a male donor with HIV. Each CDR3 is given with its conserved first and last residue. D genes are given only for firm matches. Size is omitted from some rows. Given values are once, few, many or a class for expanded clones.

cdr3_nt	cdr3_aa	j_call	clone_size	d_call	v_call
TGTGCCACCAGCATAGCGGGAGGCTCCTACAATGAGCAGTTCTTC	CATSIAGGSYNEQFF	TRBJ2-1	-	TRBD2	TRBV15
TGTGCCAGTGTGGGACAGGGAACTTCCTACGAGCAGTACTTC	CASVGQGTSYEQYF	TRBJ2-7	-	TRBD1	TRBV6-1
TGTGCCAGCAGGGGGACAGGGGAGGCATTGGGCTATGGCTACACCTTC	CASRGTGEALGYGYTF	TRBJ1-2	-	TRBD1	TRBV28
TGTGCCAGCAGCCCCACAGGGGATCAGCCCCAGCATTTT	CASSPTGDQPQHF	TRBJ1-5	-	TRBD1	TRBV9
TGTGCCAGCAGCCGGGACGGTAATCAGCCCCAGCATTTT	CASSRDGNQPQHF	TRBJ1-5	-	-	TRBV7-2
TGTGCCAGCAGTGAAGATTCGGGGCTCAATCAGCCCCAGCATTTT	CASSEDSGLNQPQHF	TRBJ1-5	once	-	TRBV6-1
TGTGCCAGTAGTATAGGCGCAGGGGTTTCCTACGAGCAGTACTTC	CASSIGAGVSYEQYF	TRBJ2-7	-	-	TRBV19
TGTGCCAGCAGTTTTTATACTAGCCCATACGAGCAGTACTTC	CASSFYTSPYEQYF	TRBJ2-7	-	-	TRBV27
TGTGCCAGCAGCTTAGCTGTTGGCTCCTACGAGCAGTACTTC	CASSLAVGSYEQYF	TRBJ2-7	few	-	TRBV7-2
TGTGCCAGCAGCTCTCACAGCAACCGGGGGGGCTACACCTTC	CASSSHSNRGGYTF	TRBJ1-2	-	-	TRBV5-6
TGTGCCAGCAGTGAAGATGTAGGACCCCTCCACTTT	CASSEDVGPLHF	TRBJ1-6	-	-	TRBV6-1
TGCGCCAGCAGCCCGGGACGAGGGAACACTGAAGCTTTCTTT	CASSPGRGNTEAFF	TRBJ1-1	-	-	TRBV5-1
TGTGCCATCCGGGGGGTGGGTGAAAAACTGTTTTTT	CAIRGVGEKLFF	TRBJ1-4	once	-	TRBV10-3
TGTGCCAGCAGTGAAGGGAGAAATGAAAAACTGTTTTTT	CASSEGRNEKLFF	TRBJ1-4	-	-	TRBV6-1
TGTGCCAGCAGCTTAGGAGGGATTGGGGAGACCCAGTACTTC	CASSLGGIGETQYF	TRBJ2-5	-	-	TRBV11-2
TGTGCCAGCAGCTCACAACAATCGGGTGGCTACACCTTC	CASSSQQSGGYTF	TRBJ1-2	-	-	TRBV7-3
TGTGCCAGCAGCTTAGGGGTCCTAGCGGGAGGAAATGAGCAGTTCTTC	CASSLGVLAGGNEQFF	TRBJ2-1	few	TRBD2	TRBV7-2
TGTGCCAGCAGCCGACCCTGGGCTTATGGCTACACCTTC	CASSRPWAYGYTF	TRBJ1-2	-	-	TRBV7-2
TGTGCCAGCAGTGAATCACCCCCTGGGACTGAAGCTTTCTTT	CASSESPPGTEAFF	TRBJ1-1	-	-	TRBV2
TGTGCCAGCAGTTTAGCCTCGACACGGTTAGGGGAGACCCAGTACTTC	CASSLASTRLGETQYF	TRBJ2-5	-	-	TRBV28
TGCAGCGTCGCTACTGACGAGGCCCGGAGAGATACGCAGTATTTT	CSVATDEARRDTQYF	TRBJ2-3	few	-	TRBV29-1